Shown below are 21 T cell receptor beta chains from a single sample sequenced in a study of blood T cell repertoires in COVID-19. The table came from immunoSEQ multiplex PCR; TCRdb's copy has only in-frame clones and leaves some out. In the table there are 200,000 or so clones, 80% to 90% of which are singletons. The sample taken for sequencing was peripheral blood. The receptors come from a woman aged 80 or older with acute or convalescent COVID-19.

The V and J genes are TRBV30 and TRBJ2-7; 7 nucleotides agree with TRBD2. This CDR3 is built from 12 residues. CDR1 is GTSNPN and CDR2 is SVGIG in the germline V gene (reference sequence). The trim removed 4 bases at V and 4 bases at J, leaving 4 bases unmatched. CDR3 DNA: TGTGCCTGGACCCTGGGAGGGTACGAGCAGTACTTC. Translation gives CAWTLGGYEQYF.

V and J are TRBV5-6 and TRBJ2-2, with 7 bases fitting TRBD2. Germline V CDR1 and CDR2: SGHDT, YYEEEE. There are 16 residues in the CDR3. The V segment lost 4 bases and the J segment 4 bases; nucleotides outside the gene matches: 10. CDR3 sequence (DNA): TGTGCCAGCAGCCCTGGGGGGGGACTCGGCACCGGGGAGCTGTTTTTT. Translating it yields CASSPGGGLGTGELFF.

The rearrangement uses TRBV5-1 and TRBJ2-5, with 15 positions matching TRBD2. V lost 3 bases, J lost 3 bases, and 3 bases stayed unmatched. In germline, CDR1 is SGHRS, CDR2 YFSETQ. This CDR3 comprises 16 residues. The CDR3 region has the DNA TGCGCCAGCAGCTGGACTAGCGGGAGGGCCGAAGAGACCCAGTACTTC. Encoded protein: CASSWTSGRAEETQYF.

The rearrangement uses TRBV19 and TRBJ1-4, with D perhaps TRBD1 (5 bases). Germline-derived CDR1 and CDR2 are LNHDA and SQIVND (reference sequence). V was shortened by 5 bases and J by 8 bases, with 24 bases between the two germline ends. CDR3 length equals 17 residues. The CDR3 DNA reads as TGTGCCAGTAGTCCTTCGGGACGGCTGCCCCGGGGGGAAAAACTGTTTTTT. As protein: CASSPSGRLPRGEKLFF. The whole variable domain, filled in from reference TRBV19 and TRBJ1-4, reads DGGITQSPKYLFRKEGQNVTLSCEQNLNHDAMYWYRQDPGQGLRLIYYSQIVNDFQKGDIAEGYSVSREKKESFPLTVTSAQKNPTAFYLCASSPSGRLPRGEKLFFGSGTQLSVL.

The chain employs TRBV10-3 and TRBJ2-3; 7 positions agree with TRBD2. Losses at the gene ends were 4 bases for V and 1 base for J; bases not matched to a gene: 8. The CDR3 contains 16 residues. Per germline, CDR1 ENHRY and CDR2 SYGVKD. The CDR3 here is CAISGGAGVRTDTQYF. The CDR3 DNA is TGTGCCATCAGTGGCGGTGCGGGAGTCCGCACAGATACGCAGTATTTT.

The chain couples TRBV6-2 or TRBV6-3 to TRBJ1-5; D might be TRBD1 (6 bases). The CDR3 is 16 amino acids. Trimming stripped 2 bases from V and 1 base from J, with 12 bases between. From germline, CDR1 is MNHEY and CDR2 SVGEGT. The CDR3 loop reads CASSYVTGSSNQPQHF. CDR3 DNA sequence: TGTGCCAGCAGTTACGTTACAGGGTCGAGCAATCAGCCCCAGCATTTT.

This rearrangement joins TRBV5-6 to TRBJ2-1; 14 positions agree with TRBD2. CDR1 and CDR2 (germline): SGHDT, YYEEEE. This CDR3 region has 17 residues. J gave up 4 bases and V 4 bases, and 7 bases lay outside the gene matches. DNA for the CDR3: TGTGCCAGCAGCAAGGGACTAGCGGGAGCGAGGTACAATGAGCAGTTCTTC. It specifies CASSKGLAGARYNEQFF.

The rearrangement joins TRBV5-8 to TRBJ1-5; TRBD1 agrees at 11 bases. Germline trimming cut 1 base from V and 4 bases from J; bases unmatched to any gene: 7. The CDR3 covers 17 residues. Germline lookup yields CDR1 SGHTS and CDR2 YDEGEE. CDR3 protein: CASSLRAGTGGNQPQHF. The CDR3 DNA is TGTGCCAGCAGCTTGAGGGCCGGGACAGGGGGAAATCAGCCCCAGCATTTT.

The chain joins TRBV5-1 to TRBJ1-4, with D perhaps TRBD1 (5 bases). This CDR3 is 16 amino acids long. With 5 bases removed from V and 5 bases from J, the gap between germline ends came to 19 bases. CDR1 and CDR2 (germline): SGHRS, YFSETQ. The CDR3 DNA sequence: TGCGCCAGCAGAGGCAGGGCTGGGGATACAAATGAAAAACTGTTTTTT. Translation gives CASRGRAGDTNEKLFF.

The J gene is TRBJ1-1, the V gene TRBV2, with D tentatively TRBD1 (5 bases). The CDR3 contains 15 residues. Germline V gene lookup returns CDR1 SNHLY and CDR2 FYNNEI. V gave up 4 bases and J gave up 5 bases, with 17 bases separating them. The DNA for the CDR3 is TGTGCCAGCAGTGTCTCGCCTGGGGCTGGGACTGAAGCTTTCTTT. Residues: CASSVSPGAGTEAFF.

Comment on this clone: Other DNA sequences in the sample encode the same CDR3. The CDR3 loop reads CASSLGQGEAFF. The CDR3 DNA reads as TGCGCCAGCAGCTTGGGACAGGGTGAAGCTTTCTTT. The rearrangement uses TRBV5-1 and TRBJ1-1; TRBD1 agrees at 7 bases. V lost 0 bases to trimming and J lost 7 bases; unmatched junction nucleotides: 0. Germline V gene data show CDR1 as SGHRS and CDR2 as YFSETQ. This CDR3 is built from 12 residues.

The rearrangement links TRBV9 to TRBJ1-2; tentative D call: TRBD1 (5 bases). CDR1 is SGDLS, CDR2 YYNGEE, per germline. V gave up 0 bases and J gave up 7 bases, with 10 bases separating them. This CDR3 is built from 13 residues. CDR3 amino acids: CASSVGGEAGYTF. The CDR3, as DNA: TGTGCCAGCAGCGTAGGAGGGGAGGCTGGCTACACCTTC.

This chain connects TRBV5-4 to TRBJ2-7, with TRBD2 identical over 9 bases. The CDR3 contains 15 residues. The J segment lost 6 bases and the V segment lost 0 bases, leaving 7 bases of the junction unmatched. Germline V CDR1 and CDR2: SGHNT, YYREEE (reference sequence). CDR3: CASSLAASGIFEQYF. The CDR3 DNA is TGTGCCAGCAGCTTGGCGGCTAGCGGGATATTCGAGCAGTACTTC.

The rearrangement links TRBV11-1 to TRBJ2-1; 8 bases fit TRBD2. CDR1 is SGHAT and CDR2 is FQDESV in the germline V gene (reference sequence). The CDR3 consists of 16 residues. The V and J ends lost 5 bases and 4 bases, in that order; junction bases with no gene match: 10. The CDR3 DNA is TGTGCCAGCAGCCATCGTAGCGGGGCCGTATACAATGAGCAGTTCTTC. Translation: CASSHRSGAVYNEQFF.

This clone was found once. The J gene is TRBJ2-1, the V gene TRBV6-2 or TRBV6-3; 10 bases agree with TRBD2. This CDR3 has 15 amino acids. V was pared by 4 bases and J by 7 bases, with 7 bases of the junction left unmatched. CDR1 is MNHEY, CDR2 SVGEGT, per germline. The CDR3 region is CASSSAGGPWNEQFF. DNA of the CDR3: TGTGCCAGCAGTTCAGCGGGGGGGCCGTGGAATGAGCAGTTCTTC.

V is TRBV5-1 and J is TRBJ2-7; TRBD1 agrees at 9 bases. The CDR3 is 13 amino acids. Germline CDR1 is SGHRS and CDR2 is YFSETQ. V trimming: 7 bases; J trimming: 5 bases; junction bases outside the gene matches: 7. The CDR3: CASSLDRGNEQYF. Written as DNA, the CDR3 is TGCGCCAGCTCCTTGGACAGGGGAAACGAGCAGTACTTC. The complete variable domain, with remaining parts taken from reference TRBV5-1 and TRBJ2-7, reads KAGVTQTPRYLIKTRGQQVTLSCSPISGHRSVSWYQQTPGQGLQFLFEYFSETQRNKGNFPGRFSGRQFSNSRSEMNVSTLELGDSALYLCASSLDRGNEQYFGPGTRLTVT.

The chain links TRBV24-1 to TRBJ2-1; 11 bases fit TRBD1. The CDR3 loop spans 14 amino acids. Germline V gene sequence: CDR1 KGHDR, CDR2 SFDVKD. After removal of 5 bases from V and 8 bases from J, the junction contained 4 bases not matched to a gene. CDR3 nucleotides: TGTGCCACCAGTGTGGGACAGGGGGGGGATGAGCAGTTCTTC. Amino acid sequence: CATSVGQGGDEQFF.

On this clone: This same CDR3 is encoded by further DNA sequences in the sample. The rearrangement uses TRBV11-2 and TRBJ1-1; TRBD1 might be the D (5 bases). The V end lost 6 bases, the J end lost 1 base, and 9 bases lay between the germline ends. Germline values: CDR1 SGHAT, CDR2 FQNNGV. The CDR3 extends over 13 amino acids. Written as DNA, the CDR3 is TGTGCCAGCAGTTTTCAGGGGAACACTGAAGCTTTCTTT. The encoded protein is CASSFQGNTEAFF.

The chain recombines TRBV4-3 with TRBJ1-5, with 7 bases that match TRBD1. The CDR3 runs 15 residues. Losses at the gene ends were 4 bases for V and 7 bases for J; bases not matched to a gene: 10. Germline CDR1 and CDR2: LGHNA and YSLEER. CDR3 sequence reads: CASSLSTGDWQPQHF. In DNA form, the CDR3 reads TGCGCCAGCAGCCTTTCCACAGGGGACTGGCAGCCCCAGCATTTT.

V is TRBV3-1 (or the pseudogene TRBV3-2) and J is TRBJ1-5; 11 nucleotides match TRBD1. Germline values: CDR1 LGHDT, CDR2 YNNKEL (reference sequence). This CDR3 comprises 16 residues. V shed 4 bases and J 4 bases; nucleotides not matched to a gene: 6. The CDR3 DNA sequence: TGTGCCAGCAGCCCCGGGACAGGGGGTGGAAATCAGCCCCAGCATTTT. Protein: CASSPGTGGGNQPQHF.

The chain combines TRBV7-3 with TRBJ2-3; TRBD2 matches at 16 bases. The CDR3 contains 17 residues. The trim removed 5 bases at V and 6 bases at J, leaving 8 bases unmatched. Germline V lookup: CDR1 SGHTA, CDR2 FQGTGA. The CDR3 DNA reads TGTGCCAGCAGCCCGGGACTAGCGGGAGGGAGGGCGGATACGCAGTATTTT. The encoded protein is CASSPGLAGGRADTQYF.